These 13 T cell receptor beta chains came from one sample sequenced in a study of blood T cell repertoires in COVID-19. Libraries were prepared by immunoSEQ multiplex PCR; TCRdb keeps only in-frame clonotypes and omits some of them. The sample lists around 20,000 clones, roughly 88% occurring once. Sequenced sample: peripheral blood. All receptors come from a human donor in a cohort sampled during active COVID-19. The donor label of this sample is uncertain.

The genes are TRBV3-1 (or the pseudogene TRBV3-2) and TRBJ2-5; 7 bases match TRBD1. The CDR3 extends over 16 amino acids. Trimming removed 4 bases from V and 5 bases from J; junction bases left unmatched: 13. Germline lookup yields CDR1 LGHDT and CDR2 YNNKEL (reference sequence). The CDR3 nucleotides read TGTGCCAGCAGCCCCAGTATAGACAGGGTAAGGGAGACCCAGTACTTC. Amino acids: CASSPSIDRVRETQYF.

This chain connects TRBV28 to TRBJ2-5, with TRBD1 identical over 7 bases. CDR3 length equals 14 residues. Germline trimming cut 4 bases from V and 3 bases from J; bases unmatched to any gene: 5. Germline CDR1 and CDR2: MDHEN and SYDVKM. The CDR3: CASSSGQTKETQYF. The CDR3 DNA follows: TGTGCCAGCAGTTCGGGACAGACGAAAGAGACCCAGTACTTC.

In this sample, this clone turned up once. V usage is TRBV7-2 and J usage is TRBJ2-3; 8 positions agree with TRBD2. The CDR3 sequence is 15 residues long. Per the germline V gene, CDR1 is SGHTA and CDR2 is FQGNSA. The trim removed 4 bases at V and 0 bases at J, leaving 3 bases unmatched. CDR3 loop: CASSWASGSTDTQYF. The CDR3 coding sequence is TGTGCCAGCAGCTGGGCTAGCGGGAGCACAGATACGCAGTATTTT.

The J gene is TRBJ1-6, the V gene TRBV9; D uncertain. The V gene's germline CDR1 is SGDLS and CDR2 YYNGEE. Deletions cut 5 bases from V and 9 bases from J, with 15 bases between. The CDR3 has 14 amino acids. CDR3 amino acids: CASRAPESGSPLHF. CDR3 bases: TGTGCCAGCAGGGCGCCGGAATCAGGTTCACCCCTCCACTTT.

The chain carries TRBV5-6 and TRBJ2-5; the match to TRBD1 covers 7 bases. The J call may be faulty, since TRBJ2-7 better matches the DNA end. Germline loops: CDR1 SGHDT, CDR2 YYEEEE. The CDR3 runs to 13 residues. The CDR3, as DNA: TGTGCCAGCAGCCCCGGGACAGCCTACGAGCAGTACTTC. The encoded protein is CASSPGTAYEQYF.

CDR3 in amino acids: CASSLGQNYNEQFF. CDR3 DNA: TGCGCCAGCAGCTTGGGACAGAACTACAATGAGCAGTTCTTC. This chain links TRBV5-1 with TRBJ2-1, with D perhaps matching TRBD1 (5 bases). The germline V gene has CDR1 SGHRS and CDR2 YFSETQ. With 0 bases removed from V and 3 bases from J, the gap between germline ends came to 7 bases. The CDR3 covers 14 residues.

The J gene is TRBJ1-1, the V gene TRBV28, with 7 bases that match TRBD1. The junction had 7 bases not matched to a gene; V was cut back by 2 bases and J by 4 bases. There are 15 residues in the CDR3. Germline assignment: CDR1 MDHEN and CDR2 SYDVKM. This chain's CDR3 is CASSLGSTGITEAFF. The DNA for the CDR3 is TGTGCCAGCAGTTTAGGGTCGACAGGGATCACTGAAGCTTTCTTT.

The chain carries TRBV6-2 or TRBV6-3 and TRBJ2-3; possibly TRBD1 for D (6 bases). V shed 4 bases and J shed 5 bases, with 13 bases lying between them. The germline CDR1 and CDR2 sequences are MNHEY and SVGEGT. The CDR3 totals 14 residues. The CDR3 coding sequence is TGTGCCAGCAGTTTCGCAGGGGTAAGAGATACGCAGTATTTT. This encodes CASSFAGVRDTQYF.

CDR3 DNA: TGCGCCAGCAGGGGGCAGGGGCTCTACGAGCAGTACTTC. Translating gives CASRGQGLYEQYF. This chain joins TRBV5-1 and TRBJ2-7; D is possibly TRBD1 (6 bases). The CDR3 has 13 residues. CDR1 is SGHRS and CDR2 is YFSETQ in the germline V gene. Trimming left V 5 bases short and J 3 bases short, with 12 bases between. Combining the CDR3 with reference TRBV5-1 and TRBJ2-7 gives the whole variable domain KAGVTQTPRYLIKTRGQQVTLSCSPISGHRSVSWYQQTPGQGLQFLFEYFSETQRNKGNFPGRFSGRQFSNSRSEMNVSTLELGDSALYLCASRGQGLYEQYFGPGTRLTVT.

This clone has just one count. The rearrangement links TRBV6-4 to TRBJ1-5, with unresolved D. Germline values: CDR1 MRHNA, CDR2 SNTAGT. The CDR3 loop spans 15 amino acids. Trimming shortened V by 0 bases and J by 5 bases, and 11 bases separated the two germline ends. CDR3 coding DNA: TGTGCCAGCAGTGACTCGAAGACAACCTATCAGCCCCAGCATTTT. Translated, it gives CASSDSKTTYQPQHF.

The chain uses TRBV5-4 and TRBJ2-1; TRBD1 is a possible D gene (5 bases). The germline V and J ends were trimmed by 0 bases and 5 bases, with 12 bases remaining between them. The V gene's germline CDR1 is SGHNT and CDR2 YYREEE (reference sequence). The CDR3 is 15 amino acids. This CDR3 is CASSLGRGGHNEQFF. The CDR3, as DNA: TGTGCCAGCAGCTTGGGTAGGGGTGGACACAATGAGCAGTTCTTC.

The chain employs TRBV10-3 and TRBJ1-1, with TRBD1 matching over 7 bases. J was trimmed by 4 bases and V by 11 bases; bases with no gene match: 7. The CDR3 is 12 amino acids. CDR1 is ENHRY and CDR2 is SYGVKD in the germline V gene. CDR3 in amino acids: CAAGRGVTEAFF. The CDR3 DNA reads as TGTGCCGCGGGCAGGGGGGTCACTGAAGCTTTCTTT.

The chain has TRBV2 and TRBJ2-7, with D perhaps matching TRBD2 (6 bases). Trimming took off 7 bases at V and 3 bases at J, with 13 bases between the two ends. The germline V gene encodes CDR1 SNHLY and CDR2 FYNNEI. The CDR3 has 13 amino acids. Written as DNA, the CDR3 is TGTGCCAGCACAACGGGAGTTTACTACGAGCAGTACTTC. As protein: CASTTGVYYEQYF.